The next 2 T cell receptor beta chains were all read from a single sample in a study of shared clonotypes between healthy human individuals. Only in-frame clones appear in the TCRdb table, and some are missing; sequencing was by immunoSEQ multiplex PCR. The table shows about 2.4 million clones, with roughly 92% occurring only once. The sample consisted of naive CD4+ T cells sorted from blood. The sample's subset: CD45RA+ positively selected. The receptors originated from a young man in good health.

With respect to this clone: A read error may produce the germline difference seen at one junction end. The identical CDR3 is also encoded by other nucleotide sequences in the sample. J is TRBJ2-3 and V is TRBV7-6, with 11 bases lining up with TRBD2. The CDR3 covers 14 residues. The germline V gene has CDR1 SGHVS and CDR2 FNYEAQ. The CDR3 is CASSLAGGADTQYF. The CDR3 coding sequence is TGTGCCAGCAGCCTAGCGGGAGGCGCAGATACGCAGTATTTT.

A single count supports this clone. The rearrangement links TRBV21-1 to TRBJ1-3; the D segment call TRBD1 is taken from the table without a DNA check. TRBV21-1 is labeled a pseudogene. This CDR3 is built from 20 residues. This CDR3 is CASSKDEGTGLFFAGNTIYF. The CDR3 bases are TGTGCCAGCAGCAAAGATGAGGGGACAGGGTTATTTTTCGCTGGAAACACCATATATTTT.